The clone carrying this T cell receptor beta chain was found many times. Its antigen is currently unknown. The data stem from a study of identical twins. Whole-study results and caveats: Conclusions were based on cross-sectional statistical analysis, without following the same donors.

TCRdb independently ran MiXCR on the 5' RACE reads; one entry per CDR3 protein. Among some 190,000 distinct CDR3 sequences, 15% to 20% were seen once, and the ten largest hold about 38%. V dropped 2 bases and J dropped 2 bases, with 10 bases sitting between them. Germline CDR1 reads MNHEY; CDR2 reads SVGAGI. This CDR3 comprises 14 residues. These data also featured in a second study, about T cells expressing NK-cell markers. As reported in that work: The authors derived TCR beta repertoires from sorted CD3+CD56+NKG2C+, CD3+CD56+NKG2C- and CD3+CD56-NKG2C+ T cells. In roughly six donors, dominant CD3+CD56+NKG2C+ clonotypes ranked among the top 10 CD8+ clonotypes.

The rearrangement uses TRBV6-5 and TRBJ2-7; TRBD2 is a possible D gene (7 bases). Material for sequencing was CD8+ T cells sorted from blood. The TCR comes from a woman aged 18 to 35 in good health. The CDR3 DNA sequence: TGTGCCAGCAGTTACCTAGGGGGGGCCTACGAGCAGTACTTC. Translated: CASSYLGGAYEQYF.